The next 6 T cell receptor beta chains were all read from a single sample in a study of T cell repertoires in cytomegalovirus infection. Each CDR3 protein gets one entry after TCRdb re-called the reads with MiXCR. The sample includes approximately 500,000 distinct CDR3 sequences, more than 15% seen only once; the top ten take roughly a quarter. Sequenced input: CD8+ T cells from PBMCs. The receptors originated from a human donor in good health (CMV status not recorded). Some clones in this sample may be carry-over from other donors' samples.

The chain links TRBV9 to TRBJ1-2; tentatively, D is TRBD1 (6 bases). V dropped 3 bases and J dropped 4 bases, with 10 bases sitting between them. CDR1 SGDLS and CDR2 YYNGEE come from the germline V gene. This CDR3 has 13 amino acids. Here the CDR3 reads CASSADSRYGYTF. CDR3 coding DNA: TGTGCCAGCAGCGCGGACAGCCGCTATGGCTACACCTTC. The whole variable domain, filled in from reference TRBV9 and TRBJ1-2, reads DSGVTQTPKHLITATGQRVTLRCSPRSGDLSVYWYQQSLDQGLQFLIQYYNGEERAKGNILERFSAQQFPDLHSELNLSSLELGDSALYFCASSADSRYGYTFGSGTRLTVV.

This clonotype has more than one count but fewer than ten. V usage is TRBV6-6 and J usage is TRBJ2-1; either TRBD1 or TRBD2 may fit D (5 bases each). The CDR3 sequence is 16 residues long. Germline V lookup: CDR1 MNHNY, CDR2 SVGAGI (reference sequence). Between the trimmed V and J ends, which lost 1 base and 3 bases, there was a span of 13 bases. CDR3 region: CASSYFSGTNYNEQFF. The CDR3 bases are TGTGCCAGCAGTTACTTCTCCGGGACCAACTACAATGAGCAGTTCTTC.

This clonotype was counted ten times or more. This chain uses TRBV12-3 or TRBV12-4 with TRBJ2-3; D call uncertain. Trimming left V 2 bases short and J 6 bases short, with 15 bases between. This CDR3 is 15 amino acids long. As DNA, the CDR3 is TGTGCCAGCAGTTTATTCCCCGTGGACCCGGATACGCAGTATTTT. Translating it yields CASSLFPVDPDTQYF.

The chain combines TRBV4-3 with TRBJ2-1; 9 nucleotides align to TRBD2. The germline CDR1 and CDR2 sequences are LGHNA and YSLEER. This CDR3 is 15 amino acids long. V dropped 4 bases and J dropped 3; count of bases not matched to a gene: 4. CDR3 in DNA: TGCGCCAGCAGCCTTGTTAGCGGGAGCTACAATGAGCAGTTCTTC. This sequence encodes CASSLVSGSYNEQFF.

This clonotype occurred once. The genes are TRBV27 and TRBJ1-4; 8 bases line up with TRBD1. This CDR3 comprises 15 residues. Germline-derived CDR1 and CDR2 are MNHEY and SMNVEV (reference sequence). J was trimmed by 4 bases and V by 4 bases; bases with no gene match: 5. The CDR3 protein is CASSSRQGFNEKLFF. The CDR3 region has the DNA TGTGCCAGCAGTTCTCGACAGGGGTTTAATGAAAAACTGTTTTTT.

A word on this clonotype: As the CDR3 is not closed by the conserved phenylalanine or tryptophan, this likely results from a read error. J is TRBJ1-2 and V is TRBV6-5; D not certain. This CDR3 has 14 residues. Trimming removed 6 bases at V and 5 bases at J, with 16 bases between. Germline loops: CDR1 MNHEY, CDR2 SVGAGI. The CDR3 here is CASRGPGNTYGYTL. Written as DNA, the CDR3 is TGTGCCAGCAGAGGACCTGGGAACACATATGGCTACACCTTA.